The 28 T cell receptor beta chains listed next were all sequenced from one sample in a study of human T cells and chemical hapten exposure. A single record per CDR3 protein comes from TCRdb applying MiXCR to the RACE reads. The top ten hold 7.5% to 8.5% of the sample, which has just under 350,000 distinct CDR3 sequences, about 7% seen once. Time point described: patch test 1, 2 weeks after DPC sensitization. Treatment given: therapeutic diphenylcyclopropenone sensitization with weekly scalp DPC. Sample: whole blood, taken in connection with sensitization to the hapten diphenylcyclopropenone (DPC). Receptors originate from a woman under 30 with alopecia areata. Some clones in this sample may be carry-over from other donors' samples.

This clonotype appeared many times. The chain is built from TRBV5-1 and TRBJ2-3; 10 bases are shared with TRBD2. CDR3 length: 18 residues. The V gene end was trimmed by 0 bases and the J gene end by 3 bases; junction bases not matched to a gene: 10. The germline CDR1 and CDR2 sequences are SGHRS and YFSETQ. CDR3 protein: CASSLVSSGGLMTDTQYF. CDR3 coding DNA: TGCGCCAGCAGCTTGGTCTCTAGCGGGGGACTAATGACAGATACGCAGTATTTT.

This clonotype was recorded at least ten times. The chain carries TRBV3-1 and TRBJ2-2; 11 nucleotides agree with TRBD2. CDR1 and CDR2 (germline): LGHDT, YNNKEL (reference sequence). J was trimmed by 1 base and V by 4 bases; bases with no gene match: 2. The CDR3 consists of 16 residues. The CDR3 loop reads CASSLAGGMNTGELFF. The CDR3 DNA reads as TGTGCCAGCAGCCTAGCGGGGGGGATGAACACCGGGGAGCTGTTTTTT.

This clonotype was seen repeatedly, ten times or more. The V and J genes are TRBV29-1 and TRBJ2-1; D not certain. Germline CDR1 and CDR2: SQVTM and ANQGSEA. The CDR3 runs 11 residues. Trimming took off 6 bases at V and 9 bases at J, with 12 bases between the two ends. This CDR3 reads CSVWTVSEQFF. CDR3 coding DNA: TGCAGCGTGTGGACGGTCAGTGAGCAGTTCTTC.

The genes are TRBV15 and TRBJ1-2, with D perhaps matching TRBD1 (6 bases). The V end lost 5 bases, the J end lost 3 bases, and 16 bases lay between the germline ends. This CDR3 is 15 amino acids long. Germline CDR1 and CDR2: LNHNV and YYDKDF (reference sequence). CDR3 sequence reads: CATSPDRGAHYGYTF. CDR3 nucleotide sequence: TGTGCCACCAGCCCAGATAGGGGGGCCCACTATGGCTACACCTTC.

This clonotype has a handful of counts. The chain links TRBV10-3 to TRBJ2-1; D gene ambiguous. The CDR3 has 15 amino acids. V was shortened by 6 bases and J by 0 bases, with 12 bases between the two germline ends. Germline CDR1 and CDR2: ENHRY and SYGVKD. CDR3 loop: CAIRTGPSSYNEQFF. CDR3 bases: TGTGCCATCAGGACTGGCCCGAGCTCCTACAATGAGCAGTTCTTC.

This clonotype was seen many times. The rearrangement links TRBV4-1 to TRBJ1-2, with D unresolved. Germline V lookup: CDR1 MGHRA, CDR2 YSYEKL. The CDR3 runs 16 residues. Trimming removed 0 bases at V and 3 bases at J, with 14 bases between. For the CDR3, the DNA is TGCGCCAGCAGCCAAGACCTTCGGGGAGGCTACTATGGCTACACCTTC. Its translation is CASSQDLRGGYYGYTF.

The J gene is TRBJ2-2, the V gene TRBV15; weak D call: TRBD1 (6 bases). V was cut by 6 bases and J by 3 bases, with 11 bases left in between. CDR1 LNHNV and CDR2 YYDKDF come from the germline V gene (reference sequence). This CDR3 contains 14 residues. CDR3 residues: CATSGKGDTGELFF. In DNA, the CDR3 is TGTGCCACCAGTGGAAAGGGGGACACCGGGGAGCTGTTTTTT.

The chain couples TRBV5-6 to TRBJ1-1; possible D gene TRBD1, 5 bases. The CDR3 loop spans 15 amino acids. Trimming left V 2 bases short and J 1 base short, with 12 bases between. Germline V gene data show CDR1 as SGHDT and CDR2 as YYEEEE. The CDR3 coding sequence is TGTGCCAGCAGCTTACTACAAGGGGCGAACACTGAAGCTTTCTTT. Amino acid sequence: CASSLLQGANTEAFF.

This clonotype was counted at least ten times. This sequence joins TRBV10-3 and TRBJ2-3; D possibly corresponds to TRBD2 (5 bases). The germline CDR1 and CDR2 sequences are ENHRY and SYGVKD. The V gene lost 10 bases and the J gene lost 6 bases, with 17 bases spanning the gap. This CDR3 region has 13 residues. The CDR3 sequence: CATYTPGKDTQYF. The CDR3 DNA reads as TGTGCCACTTACACGCCCGGGAAGGATACGCAGTATTTT.

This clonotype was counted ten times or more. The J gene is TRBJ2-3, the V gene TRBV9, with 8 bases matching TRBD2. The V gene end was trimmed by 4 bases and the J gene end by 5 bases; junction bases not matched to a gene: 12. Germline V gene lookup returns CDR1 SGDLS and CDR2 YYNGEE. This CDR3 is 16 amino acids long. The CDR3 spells CASSPTGLEVVDTQYF. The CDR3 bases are TGTGCCAGCAGCCCAACGGGACTAGAGGTTGTAGATACGCAGTATTTT.

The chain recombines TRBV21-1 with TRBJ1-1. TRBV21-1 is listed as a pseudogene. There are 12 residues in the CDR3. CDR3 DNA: TGTGCCAGCAGCAAAGTAACCGTCGGACCTTTCTTT. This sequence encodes CASSKVTVGPFF.

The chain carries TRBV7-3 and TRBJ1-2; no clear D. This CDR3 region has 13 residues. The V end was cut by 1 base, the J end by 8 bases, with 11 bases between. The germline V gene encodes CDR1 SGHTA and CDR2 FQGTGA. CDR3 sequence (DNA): TGTGCCAGCAGCTTAATAGCAGGCAAGGGCTACACCTTC. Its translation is CASSLIAGKGYTF.

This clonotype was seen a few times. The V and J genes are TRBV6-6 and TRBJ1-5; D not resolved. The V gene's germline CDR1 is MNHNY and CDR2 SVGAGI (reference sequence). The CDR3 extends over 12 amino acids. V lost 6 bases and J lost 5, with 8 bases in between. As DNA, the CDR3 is TGTGCCAGCAGCTCGTACGATCAGCCCCAGCATTTT. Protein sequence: CASSSYDQPQHF.

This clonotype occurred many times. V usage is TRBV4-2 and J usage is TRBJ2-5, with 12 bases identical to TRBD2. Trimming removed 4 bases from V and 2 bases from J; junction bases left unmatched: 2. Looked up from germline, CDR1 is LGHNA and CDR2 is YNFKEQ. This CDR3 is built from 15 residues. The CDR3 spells CASSRGTSGQETQYF. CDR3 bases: TGTGCCAGCAGCCGCGGGACTAGCGGGCAAGAGACCCAGTACTTC.

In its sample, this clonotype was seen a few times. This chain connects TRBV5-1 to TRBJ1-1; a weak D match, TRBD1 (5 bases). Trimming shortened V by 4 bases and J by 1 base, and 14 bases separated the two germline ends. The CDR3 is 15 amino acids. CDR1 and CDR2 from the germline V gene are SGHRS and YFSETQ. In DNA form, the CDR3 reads TGCGCCAGCAGCGGCGCCGGGACCGGGAACACTGAAGCTTTCTTT. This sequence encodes CASSGAGTGNTEAFF.

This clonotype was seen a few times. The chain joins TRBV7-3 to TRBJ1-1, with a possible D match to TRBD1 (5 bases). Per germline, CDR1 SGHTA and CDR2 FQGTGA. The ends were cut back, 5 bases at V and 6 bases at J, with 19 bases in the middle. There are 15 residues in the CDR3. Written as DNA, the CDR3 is TGTGCCAGCAGCCCCATGGGAAGGGGAAGTTCTGAAGCTTTCTTT. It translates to CASSPMGRGSSEAFF.

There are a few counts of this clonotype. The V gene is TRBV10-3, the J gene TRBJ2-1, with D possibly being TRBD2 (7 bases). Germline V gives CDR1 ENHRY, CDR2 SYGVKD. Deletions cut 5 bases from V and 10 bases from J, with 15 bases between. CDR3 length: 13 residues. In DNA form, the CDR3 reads TGTGCCATCAGTATGGGGGGGGCTGGGGAGCAGTTCTTC. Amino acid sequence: CAISMGGAGEQFF.

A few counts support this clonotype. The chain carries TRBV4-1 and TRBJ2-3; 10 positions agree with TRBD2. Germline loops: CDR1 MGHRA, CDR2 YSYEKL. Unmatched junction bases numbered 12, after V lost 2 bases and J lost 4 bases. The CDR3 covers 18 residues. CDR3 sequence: CASSQPPSVAGGSDTQYF. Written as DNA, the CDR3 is TGCGCCAGCAGCCAACCTCCCTCGGTAGCGGGGGGTTCAGATACGCAGTATTTT.

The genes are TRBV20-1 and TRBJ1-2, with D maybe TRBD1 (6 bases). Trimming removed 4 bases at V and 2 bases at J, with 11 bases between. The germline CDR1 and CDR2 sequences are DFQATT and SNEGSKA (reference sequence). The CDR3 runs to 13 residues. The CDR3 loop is CSAKDRLNYGYTF. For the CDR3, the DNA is TGCAGTGCTAAGGACAGATTAAACTATGGCTACACCTTC.

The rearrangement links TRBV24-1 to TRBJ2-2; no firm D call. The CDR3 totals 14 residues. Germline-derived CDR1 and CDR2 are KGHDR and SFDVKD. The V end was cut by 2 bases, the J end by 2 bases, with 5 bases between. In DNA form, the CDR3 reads TGTGCCACCAGTGATTCGGACAACACCGGGGAGCTGTTTTTT. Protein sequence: CATSDSDNTGELFF.

CDR3 amino acids: CASSYDRVRDTQYF. In nucleotides, the CDR3 is TGTGCCAGCAGTTACGATCGGGTTAGAGATACGCAGTATTTT. V and J are TRBV6-5 and TRBJ2-3; D not certain. The CDR3 totals 14 residues. Trimming cost V 2 bases and J 5 bases, with 11 bases left between them. Germline V gene lookup returns CDR1 MNHEY and CDR2 SVGAGI.

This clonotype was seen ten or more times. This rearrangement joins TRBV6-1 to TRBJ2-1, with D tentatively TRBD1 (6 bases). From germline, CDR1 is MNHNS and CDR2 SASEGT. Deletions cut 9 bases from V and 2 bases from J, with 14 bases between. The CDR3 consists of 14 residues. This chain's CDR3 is CASVLRGTYNEQFF. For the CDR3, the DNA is TGTGCCAGTGTCCTAAGGGGGACCTACAATGAGCAGTTCTTC.

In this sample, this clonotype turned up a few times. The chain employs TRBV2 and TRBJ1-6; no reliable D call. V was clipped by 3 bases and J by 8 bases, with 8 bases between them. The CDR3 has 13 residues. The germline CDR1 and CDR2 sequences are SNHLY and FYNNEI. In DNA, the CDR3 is TGTGCCAGCAGTGACCAGGTCGATTCACCCCTCCACTTT. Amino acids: CASSDQVDSPLHF.

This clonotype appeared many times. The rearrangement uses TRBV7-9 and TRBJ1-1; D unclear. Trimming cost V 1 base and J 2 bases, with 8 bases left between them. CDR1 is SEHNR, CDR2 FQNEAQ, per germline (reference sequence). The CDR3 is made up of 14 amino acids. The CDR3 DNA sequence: TGTGCCAGCAGCTTAGGCGGGATAAACACTGAAGCTTTCTTT. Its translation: CASSLGGINTEAFF.

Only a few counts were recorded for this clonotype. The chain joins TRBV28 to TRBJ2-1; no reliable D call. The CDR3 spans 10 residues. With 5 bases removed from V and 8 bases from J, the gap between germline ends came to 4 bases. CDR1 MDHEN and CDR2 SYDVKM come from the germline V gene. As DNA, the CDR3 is TGTGCCAGCAGTGCTGATGAGCAGTTCTTC. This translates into CASSADEQFF.

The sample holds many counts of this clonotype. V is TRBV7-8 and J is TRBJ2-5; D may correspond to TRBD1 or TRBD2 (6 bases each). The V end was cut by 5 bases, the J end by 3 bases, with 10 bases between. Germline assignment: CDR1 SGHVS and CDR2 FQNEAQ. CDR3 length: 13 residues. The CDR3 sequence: CASSRGGKETQYF. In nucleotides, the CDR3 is TGTGCCAGCAGCCGAGGGGGGAAAGAGACCCAGTACTTC.

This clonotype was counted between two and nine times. CDR3 bases: TGTGCCAGCAGTTCTAGCGGGGGGCTCACCGGGGAGCTGTTTTTT. It codes for CASSSSGGLTGELFF. This rearrangement joins TRBV27 to TRBJ2-2, with TRBD2 matching over 11 bases. The ends lost 4 bases at V and 4 bases at J; junction bases unmatched: 2. The CDR3 is 15 amino acids. The V gene's germline CDR1 is MNHEY and CDR2 SMNVEV (reference sequence).

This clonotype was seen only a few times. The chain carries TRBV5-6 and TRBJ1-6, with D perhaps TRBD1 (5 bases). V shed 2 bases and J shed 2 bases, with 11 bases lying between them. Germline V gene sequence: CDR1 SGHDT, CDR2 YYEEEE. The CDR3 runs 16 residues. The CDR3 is CASSFEGIPYNSPLHF. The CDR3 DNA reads TGTGCCAGCAGCTTTGAGGGGATTCCCTATAATTCACCCCTCCACTTT.